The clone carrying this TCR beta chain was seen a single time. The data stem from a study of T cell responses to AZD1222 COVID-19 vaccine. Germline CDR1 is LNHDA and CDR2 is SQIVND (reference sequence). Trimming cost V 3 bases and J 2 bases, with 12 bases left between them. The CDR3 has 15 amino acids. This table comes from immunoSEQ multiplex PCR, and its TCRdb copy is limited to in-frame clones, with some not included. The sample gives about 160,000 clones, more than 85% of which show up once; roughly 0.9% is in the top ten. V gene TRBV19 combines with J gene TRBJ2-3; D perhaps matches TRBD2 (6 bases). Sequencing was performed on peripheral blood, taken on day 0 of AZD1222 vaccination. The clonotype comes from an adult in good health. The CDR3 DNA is TGTGCCAGTAGTATTTCGGGGGTTTCCACAGATACGCAGTATTTT. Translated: CASSISGVSTDTQYF.